This T cell receptor beta chain was observed in a study of CD8 T cells in ankylosing spondylitis. Generation of TCR beta libraries employed quantitative 5'-RACE incorporating molecular barcodes. TCRdb itself ran the 5' RACE reads through MiXCR, one entry per CDR3 protein. The data show roughly 180,000 distinct CDR3 sequences, roughly 13% seen once. This clonotype has ten or more counts. Its antigen is unidentified. This CDR3 is built from 13 residues. Germline CDR1 is DFQATT and CDR2 is SNEGSKA (reference sequence). V was cut by 6 bases and J by 4 bases, with 15 bases left in between. General study results and limits: Relatively scarce in peripheral blood, disease-linked clones were CD8+. About 8 highly homologous variants made up a TCR beta motif that seemed to typify ankylosing spondylitis blood.

The sample comprised blood, either unsorted or a sorted T cell fraction (not recorded which). This sequence originates from a male donor with ankylosing spondylitis or in good health (not recorded which). This chain joins TRBV20-1 and TRBJ1-1; a possible D gene is TRBD1 (5 bases). For the CDR3, the DNA is TGCAGTGCATCTTACAGGAGACCCACTGAAGCTTTCTTT. It specifies CSASYRRPTEAFF.